A selection of T cell receptor beta chains follows, all from one sample in a study of shared clonotypes between healthy human individuals. TCRdb's copy holds only in-frame clones and misses some; the assay was immunoSEQ multiplex PCR. The sample lists some 1 million clones; around 76% were seen once. Sample: memory CD4+ T cells sorted from blood. Receptors were obtained from a young man in good health. The CDR3 runs from the conserved cysteine through the conserved F or W. The D gene is left open where the match is weak. Size values are once, few and many counts, or a class for expanded clones, and some rows have none.

j_call v_call clone_size d_call cdr3_nt cdr3_aa
TRBJ2-6 TRBV7-9 many . TGTGCCAGCAGCTTAGGAGGGGAGGCTGGGGCCAACGTCCTGACTTTC CASSLGGEAGANVLTF
TRBJ1-2 TRBV19 few TRBD1 TGTGCCAGTAGCCTACCGGGACAGGGAAACTATGGCTACACCTTC CASSLPGQGNYGYTF
TRBJ1-1 TRBV9 . . TGTGCCAGCAGCGCTTTCAGGAACACTGAAGCTTTCTTT CASSAFRNTEAFF
TRBJ1-5 TRBV19 once . TGTGCCAGTAGTATAACGAGGGGTTTAAATCAGCCCCAGCATTTT CASSITRGLNQPQHF
TRBJ1-6 TRBV28 . . TGTGCCAGCAGGGAACAGCTATCACCCCTCCACTTT CASREQLSPLHF
TRBJ2-7 TRBV19 . . TGTGCCAGTTGCGTCACGGGCGAGCAGTACTTC CASCVTGEQYF
TRBJ2-3 TRBV19 . TRBD2 TGTGCCAGTAGTATAACTAGCGGGAGGGCGGATACGCAGTATTTT CASSITSGRADTQYF
TRBJ2-7 TRBV25-1 . . TGTGCCAGCAGATCTCGCACAGGGAACGAGCAGTACTTC CASRSRTGNEQYF
TRBJ1-2 TRBV18 . TRBD1 TGTGCCAGCTCCCAAGGGGAAGACAGGGGAGGCGGCTACACCTTC CASSQGEDRGGGYTF
TRBJ1-1 TRBV5-1 . . TGCGCCAGCAGCTTTCTCGGGACGGAAGCTTTCTTT CASSFLGTEAFF
TRBJ1-6 TRBV6-5 . . TGTGCCAGCAGGGAAGGCTATAATTCACCCCTCCACTTT CASREGYNSPLHF
TRBJ2-7 TRBV6-5 . . TGTGCCAGCAGTTACTCCCCCCGGCTAGACACCTACGAGCAGTACTTC CASSYSPRLDTYEQYF
TRBJ2-2 TRBV7-2 . TRBD2 TGTGCCAGCAGCTTTGGACTAGCGGGGGCCCCCGGGGAGCTGTTTTTT CASSFGLAGAPGELFF
TRBJ1-1 TRBV4-3 . . TGCGCCAGCAGCCAAGGGCCGAGTAACACTGAAGCTTTCTTT CASSQGPSNTEAFF
TRBJ2-7 TRBV6-1 . TRBD2 TGTGCCAGCAGTGGGGGTCGACTAGCCGACGAGCAGTACTTC CASSGGRLADEQYF
TRBJ2-7 TRBV20-1 . . TGCAGTGCTAGAGGAAGGGACGAGCAGTACTTC CSARGRDEQYF
TRBJ2-3 TRBV7-2 few . TGTGCCAGCAGCCAGTACAAACCTACAGATACGCAGTATTTT CASSQYKPTDTQYF
TRBJ2-7 TRBV7-3 . TRBD2 TGTGCCAGCAGAAAAGACTTCTCTAGCGGGAGGTTAACCTACGAGCAGTACTTC CASRKDFSSGRLTYEQYF
TRBJ2-7 TRBV5-1 . TRBD2 TGCGCCAGCAGCTTGGTTGGACTAGCGGGGGCAAAGTCCTACGAGCAGTACTTC CASSLVGLAGAKSYEQYF
TRBJ1-2 TRBV11-2 once TRBD1 TGTGCCAGCAGGACGGGACAGAGCTATGGCTACACCTTC CASRTGQSYGYTF
TRBJ2-3 TRBV10-1 . TRBD2 TGCGCCAGCAGCGACAGGGGGACTAGCGGGGGCATGGGGACAGATACGCAGTATTTT CASSDRGTSGGMGTDTQYF
TRBJ2-7 TRBV10-1 . . TGCGCCAGCAGTGACGGCAGCCCCTCTCCCTACGAGCAGTACTTC CASSDGSPSPYEQYF
TRBJ2-5 TRBV11-2 once . TGTGCCAGCAGCTTTGGCCAGAAAGAGACCCAGTACTTC CASSFGQKETQYF
TRBJ2-2 TRBV18 few . TGTGCCAGCTCATCTGCCGGGCCTCCCACCGGGGAGCTGTTTTTT CASSSAGPPTGELFF
TRBJ2-5 TRBV30 . TRBD2 TGTGCCTGGAGTGTAGGACTAGCGGCAACCCTCGGGGAGACCCAGTACTTC CAWSVGLAATLGETQYF
TRBJ2-1 TRBV6-6 . TRBD2 TGTGCCAGCACCCGAACTACTAGCGGGAGTGTTGAGCAGTTCTTC CASTRTTSGSVEQFF
TRBJ2-5 TRBV7-7 . . TGTGCTAGCAGCCGTGACTGGCGGGAGACCCAGTACTTC CASSRDWRETQYF
TRBJ2-7 TRBV2 few TRBD2 TGTGCCAGCACCCTCCGGGGGGGACCCTACGAGCAGTACTTC CASTLRGGPYEQYF
TRBJ2-5 TRBV7-2 . TRBD2 TGTGCCAGCAGCTTAGTAGCTAGCGGGGGGGGAGAGACCCAGTACTTC CASSLVASGGGETQYF
TRBJ2-6 TRBV6-1 . TRBD1 TGTGCCAGCAGTAAAGGACAGGGCTCTGGGGCCAACGTCCTGACTTTC CASSKGQGSGANVLTF
TRBJ2-7 TRBV4-1 . TRBD2 TGCGCCAGCAGCCAATCGACTAGCGGTCCCCAGGGAGAGCAGTACTTC CASSQSTSGPQGEQYF
TRBJ1-1 TRBV2 few TRBD1 TGTGCCAGCAGTGTTGGGACAGGGGAAGCTTTCTTT CASSVGTGEAFF
TRBJ1-5 TRBV7-8 . TRBD1 TGTGCCAGCAGCTTACGGCATCGGGAGGGGGCTAGGCGCAATCAGCCCCAGCATTTT CASSLRHREGARRNQPQHF
TRBJ2-2 TRBV28 once . TGTGCCAGCAGTTTATTAGGACCATCGAACGGACATAACACCGGGGAGCTGTTTTTT CASSLLGPSNGHNTGELFF
TRBJ1-2 TRBV28 . . TGTGCCAGCAGCTCAGGGGTAAGGTCTTATGGCTACACCTTC CASSSGVRSYGYTF
TRBJ2-2 TRBV2 . . TGTGCCAGCAGCGCCGAAAGGGCGGGGGAGCTGTTTTTT CASSAERAGELFF
TRBJ2-7 TRBV19 . . TGTGCCAGTAGTATTATGGGATCAATGTCCTACGAGCAGTACTTC CASSIMGSMSYEQYF
TRBJ1-5 TRBV7-2 . . TGTGCCAGCAGCTTAGTCCGGCTTAGCAATCAGCCCCAGCATTTT CASSLVRLSNQPQHF
TRBJ2-1 TRBV4-3 once TRBD1 TGCGCCAGCAGCCAAGAATCGGCCGGGACAGGCTACAATGAGCAGTTCTTC CASSQESAGTGYNEQFF
TRBJ2-3 TRBV5-4 . . TGTGCCAGCAGCCCCGGGGCCCGAAGCACAGATACGCAGTATTTT CASSPGARSTDTQYF
TRBJ2-5 TRBV19 . . TGTGCCAGTAGTATAGGGGACCCCCAGGGGACCCAGTACTTC CASSIGDPQGTQYF
TRBJ1-6 TRBV5-5 . . TGTGCCAGCAGCAGTGGATTTCGCAGTTATTCACCCCTCCACTTT CASSSGFRSYSPLHF
TRBJ2-5 TRBV5-1 few TRBD1 TGCGCCAGCAGCTCCGGACAGGGGCGATACTTGTACCAAGAGACCCAGTACTTC CASSSGQGRYLYQETQYF
TRBJ2-2 TRBV5-1 . . TGCGCCAGCAGCCTCTCCACGGGGTCCGGGGAGCTGTTTTTT CASSLSTGSGELFF
TRBJ2-3 TRBV29-1 . . TGCAGCGTTGAAGACGGATATACGCAGTATTTT CSVEDGYTQYF
TRBJ1-4 TRBV5-1 . . TGCGCCAGCAGCTTGGGATCTAATGAAAAACTGTTTTTT CASSLGSNEKLFF
TRBJ1-4 TRBV9 . TRBD1 TGTGCCAGCAGCGACGGTGACAGGGTTGCAACTAATGAAAAACTGTTTTTT CASSDGDRVATNEKLFF
TRBJ2-3 TRBV18 once TRBD1 TGTGCCAGCTCACCTTCCGGGACAGGGAGAACAGATACGCAGTATTTT CASSPSGTGRTDTQYF
TRBJ2-1 TRBV6-5 . TRBD2 TGTGCCAGCAGTCCGCTGCGGGGGGCCTATGGTGAGCAGTTCTTC CASSPLRGAYGEQFF
TRBJ1-6 TRBV11-2 . . TGTGCCAGCAGCCAAAGGATTGGAGATAATTCACCCCTCCACTTT CASSQRIGDNSPLHF